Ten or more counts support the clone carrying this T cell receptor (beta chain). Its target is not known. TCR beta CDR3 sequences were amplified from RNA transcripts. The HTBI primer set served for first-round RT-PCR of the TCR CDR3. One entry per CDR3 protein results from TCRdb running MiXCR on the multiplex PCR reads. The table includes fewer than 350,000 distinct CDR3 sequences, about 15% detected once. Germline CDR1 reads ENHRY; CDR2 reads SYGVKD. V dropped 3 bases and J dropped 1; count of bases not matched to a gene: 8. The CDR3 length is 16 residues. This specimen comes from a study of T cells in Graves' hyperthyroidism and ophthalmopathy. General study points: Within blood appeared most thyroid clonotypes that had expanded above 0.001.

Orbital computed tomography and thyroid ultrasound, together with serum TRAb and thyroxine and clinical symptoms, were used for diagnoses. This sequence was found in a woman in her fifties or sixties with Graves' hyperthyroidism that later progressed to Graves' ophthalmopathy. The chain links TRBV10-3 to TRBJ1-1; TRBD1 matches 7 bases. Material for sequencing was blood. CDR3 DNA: TGTGCCATCAGTGATCGGACAGGTGGGGGGAACACTGAAGCTTTCTTT. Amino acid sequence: CAISDRTGGGNTEAFF.